A selection of T cell receptor beta chains follows, all from one sample in a study of shared clonotypes between healthy human individuals. Using immunoSEQ multiplex PCR, the repertoire was profiled, and TCRdb retains in-frame clones only, with some absent. The profile covers approximately 530,000 clones, with around 96% appearing a single time and roughly 0.06% taken by the ten largest. The material sequenced was naive CD4+ T cells sorted from blood. Every receptor here comes from a woman aged 25 to 45 in good health. Each CDR3 is given with its conserved first and last residue. The order of the fields is D gene, clone size, V gene, J gene, CDR3 DNA, CDR3 protein. A D gene is named only where the DNA matches it firmly. Clone sizes are given selectively: once, few, many, or a class where the clone is expanded.

TRBD1	-	TRBV18	TRBJ2-7	TGTGCCAGCTCACCGGGACAGGTAGTTTCCTACGAGCAGTACTTC	CASSPGQVVSYEQYF
-	few	TRBV6-5	TRBJ1-2	TGTGCCAGCAGTTACAGTAACTATGGCTACACCTTC	CASSYSNYGYTF
-	-	TRBV6-5	TRBJ2-1	TGTGCCAGCAGTTACTCCGCCGATAGCTCCTACAATGAGCAGTTCTTC	CASSYSADSSYNEQFF
-	-	TRBV19	TRBJ1-6	TGTGCCAGTAGTATACCGCGGAGCTCCTATAATTCACCCCTCCACTTT	CASSIPRSSYNSPLHF
TRBD2	-	TRBV9	TRBJ2-3	TGTGCCAGCAGCGTAGGGGTTGGGACTAGCGGCACAGATACGCAGTATTTT	CASSVGVGTSGTDTQYF
TRBD2	-	TRBV19	TRBJ2-7	TGTGCCAGTCGACCCACTAGCGGGAGAGACGAGCAGTACTTC	CASRPTSGRDEQYF
TRBD1	-	TRBV5-1	TRBJ2-4	TGCGCCAGCAGCGCCGGGACAGAGCCCTTAGACATTCAGTACTTC	CASSAGTEPLDIQYF
-	once	TRBV5-4	TRBJ2-5	TGTGCCAGCAGCTTGGATCCGCAGCAAGAGACCCAGTACTTC	CASSLDPQQETQYF
-	-	TRBV7-2	TRBJ1-5	TGTGCCAGCAGCCTAGGCGGGTGGAAACAGTCCAATCAGCCCCAGCATTTT	CASSLGGWKQSNQPQHF
TRBD2	-	TRBV2	TRBJ2-3	TGTGCCAGCAGGGAGACTAGCGGTGTAGATACGCAGTATTTT	CASRETSGVDTQYF
-	-	TRBV5-4	TRBJ2-7	TGTGCCAGCAGCAGAGATACAGTGGAGCAGTACTTC	CASSRDTVEQYF
-	-	TRBV28	TRBJ2-5	TGTGCCAGCAGTTTTGTCCCGGGCGCCCCTAGGACCCAGTACTTC	CASSFVPGAPRTQYF
TRBD2	-	TRBV5-1	TRBJ2-2	TGCGCCAGCAGCTCTAGCGGGAGGATTACCGGGGAGCTGTTTTTT	CASSSSGRITGELFF
TRBD2	-	TRBV4-1	TRBJ2-2	TGCGCCAGCAGCCAAGTTATAGCGGGATTGAACACCGGGGAGCTGTTTTTT	CASSQVIAGLNTGELFF
-	-	TRBV27	TRBJ2-4	TGTGCCAGCAGTTCCCTAGCCATCGGGGGAGGCGGAAACATTCAGTACTTC	CASSSLAIGGGGNIQYF
TRBD1	-	TRBV18	TRBJ2-1	TGTGCCAGCTCCCCGGGACAGGGCGACAATGAGCAGTTCTTC	CASSPGQGDNEQFF